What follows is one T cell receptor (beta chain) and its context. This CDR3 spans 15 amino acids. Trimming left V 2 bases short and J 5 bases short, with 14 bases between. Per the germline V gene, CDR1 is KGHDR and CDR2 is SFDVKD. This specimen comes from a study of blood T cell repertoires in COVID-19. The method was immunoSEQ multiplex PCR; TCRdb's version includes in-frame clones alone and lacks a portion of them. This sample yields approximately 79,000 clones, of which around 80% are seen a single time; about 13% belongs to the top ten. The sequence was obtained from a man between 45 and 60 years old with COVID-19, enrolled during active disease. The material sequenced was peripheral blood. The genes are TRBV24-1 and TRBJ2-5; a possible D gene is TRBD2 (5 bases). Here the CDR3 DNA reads TGTGCCACCAGTGATTCCCGCGGACTGGCGGAGACCCAGTACTTC. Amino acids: CATSDSRGLAETQYF.